The present TCR beta chain was sequenced within a study of blood T cell repertoires in COVID-19. Study-level background: From T cells, B-cell-depleted T cells, or PBMCs came the material, which was cDNA or gDNA.

In the study's own analysis: By means of reference gene primer amplification, nucleated cell counts were estimated. Produced via immunoSEQ multiplex PCR; TCRdb's table is partial and in-frame only. D and trimming come from the DNA, and the V and J calls and clone size come from that table. The table shows about 140,000 clones, with approximately 85% occurring only once. Trimming stripped 3 bases from V and 9 bases from J, with 12 bases between. CDR1 and CDR2 from the germline V gene are MNHEY and SVGAGI. CDR3 length equals 14 residues. This TCR came from a man aged 45 to 65 with acute or convalescent COVID-19. The J gene is TRBJ1-6, the V gene TRBV6-5, with D perhaps matching TRBD1 (5 bases). Sequencing was performed on peripheral blood. The CDR3 reads CASSYSHRSSPLHF. DNA for the CDR3: TGTGCCAGCAGTTATTCTCACAGGAGTTCACCCCTCCACTTT.